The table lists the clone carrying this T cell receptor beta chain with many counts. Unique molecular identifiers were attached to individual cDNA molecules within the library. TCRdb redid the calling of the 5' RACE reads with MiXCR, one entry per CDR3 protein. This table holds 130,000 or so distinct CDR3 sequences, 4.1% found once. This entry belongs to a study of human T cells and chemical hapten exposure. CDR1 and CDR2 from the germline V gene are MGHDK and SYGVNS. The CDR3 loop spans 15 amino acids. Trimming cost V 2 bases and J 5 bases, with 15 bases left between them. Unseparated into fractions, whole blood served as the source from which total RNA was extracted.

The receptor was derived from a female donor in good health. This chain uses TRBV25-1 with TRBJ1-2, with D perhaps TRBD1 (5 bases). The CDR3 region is CASSERQGSGYGYTF. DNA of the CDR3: TGTGCCAGCAGTGAACGGCAGGGTTCAGGGTATGGCTACACCTTC.